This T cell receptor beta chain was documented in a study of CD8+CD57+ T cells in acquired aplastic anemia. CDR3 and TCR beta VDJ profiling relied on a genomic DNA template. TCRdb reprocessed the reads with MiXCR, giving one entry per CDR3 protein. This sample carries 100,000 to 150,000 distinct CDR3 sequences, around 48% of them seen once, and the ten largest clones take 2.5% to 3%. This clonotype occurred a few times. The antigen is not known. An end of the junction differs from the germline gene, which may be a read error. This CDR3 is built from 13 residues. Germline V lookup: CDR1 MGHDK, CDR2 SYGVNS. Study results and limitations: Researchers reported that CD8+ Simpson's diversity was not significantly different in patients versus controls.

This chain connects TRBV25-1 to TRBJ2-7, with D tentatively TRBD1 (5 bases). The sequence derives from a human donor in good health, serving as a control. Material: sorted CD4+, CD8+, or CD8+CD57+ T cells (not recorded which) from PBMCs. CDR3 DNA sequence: TGCGCCAGCAGTGAGTCGACAGCCTACGAGCAGTACTTC. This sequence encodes CASSESTAYEQYF.